This T cell receptor beta chain was documented in a study of T cell responses to AZD1222 COVID-19 vaccine. Findings of the study overall: Mostly white British, mostly female donors; authors suggested clonal diversity may be underestimated.

In regard to this clone: Its target is not known.

Produced via immunoSEQ multiplex PCR; TCRdb's table is partial and in-frame only. The repertoire holds about 190,000 clones, with about 92% as singletons. Between the trimmed V and J ends, which lost 3 bases and 7 bases, there was a span of 15 bases. This CDR3 is built from 13 residues. Germline CDR1 and CDR2: DFQATT and SNEGSKA (reference sequence). V usage is TRBV20-1 and J usage is TRBJ1-2, with a tentative D call TRBD1 (5 bases). This specimen consisted of peripheral blood, obtained on day 0 of AZD1222 vaccination. The receptor was isolated from an adult in good health. The CDR3 is CSASFSPRGGYTF. For the CDR3, the DNA is TGCAGTGCTAGTTTCAGTCCGAGGGGTGGCTACACCTTC.